Below, one TCR beta chain is given with its context. Its antigen is not identified. V lost 1 base and J 5 bases, leaving 11 bases between the germline ends. CDR3 length: 14 residues. The germline gives CDR1 MNHNS, CDR2 SASEGT. The data were obtained in a study of siplizumab effects on memory and regulatory T cells. Overall study findings and caveats: Confirmatory evidence of suppressive function in proliferating siplizumab-culture Tregs was not obtained. Alloreactive sequences from unstimulated CD4+ memory cells fell significantly with siplizumab. A major contribution to the alloresponse seemed to be made by naive T cells, which seemed more diverse than memory cells. An assignable naive or memory phenotype was lacking in roughly 75-95% of proliferating CD4+ or CD8+ clones.

Assay: immunoSEQ multiplex PCR; the TCRdb copy retains only in-frame clones and omits some. The repertoire holds approximately 65,000 clones, with around four fifths as singletons. The chain couples TRBV6-1 to TRBJ1-2, with unresolved D. The sequenced sample consisted of memory CD4+ T cells sorted from blood. The receptor comes from a human donor in good health. The CDR3 region is CASSEGASYYGYTF. The DNA of the CDR3 is TGTGCCAGCAGTGAAGGCGCCAGCTATTATGGCTACACCTTC.